This T cell receptor beta chain was retrieved from a study of blood T cell repertoires in COVID-19. Trimming removed 5 bases from V and 5 bases from J, with 15 bases in between. CDR1 and CDR2 (germline): MNHNY, SVGAGI (reference sequence). The length of the CDR3 is 14 residues. Clones were read by immunoSEQ multiplex PCR, and TCRdb kept only the in-frame ones, dropping some. The sample includes over 150,000 clones, over 75% seen only once; the top ten take approximately 2.8%. This chain connects TRBV6-6 to TRBJ2-5, with D possibly being TRBD2 (6 bases). The sequence derives from a man between 70 and 80 years old with acute or convalescent COVID-19. Sequenced sample: peripheral blood. The CDR3 sequence: CASSTGGGVETQYF. The CDR3 DNA sequence: TGTGCCAGCAGTACCGGAGGAGGGGTTGAGACCCAGTACTTC.